The 7 T cell receptor beta chains below come from one sample, sequenced in a study of T-cell memory formation after mild COVID-19. TCRdb re-analysed the 5' RACE reads in MiXCR, keeping a single row per CDR3 protein. Here the sample spans around 450,000 distinct CDR3 sequences, roughly 20% being singletons. Material for sequencing was PBMCs or a T cell subset sorted from them (not recorded which). Receptors originate from an adult woman who had mild COVID-19 (a few samples of this study predate the infection). Cell type and time point are not known.

This clonotype was seen many times. The rearrangement joins TRBV7-2 to TRBJ2-7, with 7 positions matching TRBD2. The J segment lost 1 base and the V segment lost 3 bases, leaving 3 bases of the junction unmatched. CDR1 is SGHTA and CDR2 is FQGNSA in the germline V gene. This CDR3 region has 14 residues. This CDR3 reads CASSFNGGSYEQYF. CDR3 nucleotide sequence: TGTGCCAGCAGCTTTAACGGGGGGTCCTACGAGCAGTACTTC.

This clonotype has just a few counts. V is TRBV4-2 and J is TRBJ2-3; 15 bases line up with TRBD2. Germline V gene sequence: CDR1 LGHNA, CDR2 YNFKEQ. The CDR3 runs to 16 residues. V dropped 1 base and J dropped 9; count of bases not matched to a gene: 5. The CDR3 region has the DNA TGTGCCAGCAGCCAAGGGACTAGCGGGGGGGCCGAGACGCAGTATTTT. Protein product: CASSQGTSGGAETQYF.

V is TRBV18 and J is TRBJ1-2; maybe TRBD1 (5 bases). This CDR3 has 14 amino acids. The germline V and J ends were trimmed by 2 bases and 8 bases, with 15 bases remaining between them. Looked up from germline, CDR1 is KGHSH and CDR2 is LQKENI. CDR3 loop: CASSPYQGFEGYTF. The CDR3 nucleotides read TGTGCCAGCTCACCATATCAGGGATTTGAGGGCTACACCTTC.

This clonotype was counted a few times. The chain recombines TRBV29-1 with TRBJ2-3; the match to TRBD2 covers 12 bases. Per germline, CDR1 SQVTM and CDR2 ANQGSEA. This CDR3 comprises 14 residues. J gave up 0 bases and V 8 bases, and 3 bases lay outside the gene matches. The CDR3 DNA follows: TGCAGCCTCGGACTAGCGGGGAGCACAGATACGCAGTATTTT. It translates to CSLGLAGSTDTQYF.

The chain is built from TRBV4-1 and TRBJ1-2; D is unclear. V shed 0 bases and J shed 5 bases, with 16 bases lying between them. This CDR3 spans 16 amino acids. Germline V gene data show CDR1 as MGHRA and CDR2 as YSYEKL. CDR3 nucleotide sequence: TGCGCCAGCAGCCAAGATCAACACAGTGGAGAGTATGGCTACACCTTC. It is translated as CASSQDQHSGEYGYTF.

This clonotype was detected a few times. The CDR3 loop reads CASSVGTNSYEQYF. Here the CDR3 DNA reads TGTGCCAGCAGCGTAGGGACAAACTCCTACGAGCAGTACTTC. This rearrangement joins TRBV9 to TRBJ2-7, with D tentatively TRBD1 (5 bases). The germline V gene has CDR1 SGDLS and CDR2 YYNGEE. The CDR3 runs to 14 residues. V was clipped by 0 bases and J by 0 bases, with 7 bases between them.

This clonotype has only a few counts. This sequence joins TRBV2 and TRBJ2-1; no clear D gene. CDR3 length equals 14 residues. Germline V gene sequence: CDR1 SNHLY, CDR2 FYNNEI. V lost 8 bases and J 9 bases, leaving 20 bases between the germline ends. The CDR3 DNA sequence: TGTGCCAGCCTAGATCCGAGCCAGCGAGGTGAGCAGTTCTTC. Protein: CASLDPSQRGEQFF.